Sequencing of this T cell receptor (beta chain) was carried out in a study of neurological immune-mediated disorders. Germline-derived CDR1 and CDR2 are SGHRS and YFSETQ. V dropped 4 bases and J dropped 4 bases, with 14 bases sitting between them. The CDR3 totals 14 residues. TCRdb processed the 5' RACE reads anew with MiXCR; each CDR3 protein has one entry. Here the sample spans about 76,000 distinct CDR3 sequences, 17% being singletons. Volunteers from a blood bank in Maryland, USA, made up the healthy controls. This clonotype was observed once. Its target is unknown. Findings of the study overall: The most TCR clonal expansion was seen in HTLV-1-associated myelopathy, and the least was seen in multiple sclerosis, which fell below healthy controls. Because no CDR3 amino acid sequences were shared across subjects by expanded clones, private repertoires were suggested in all groups.

The J gene is TRBJ1-2, the V gene TRBV5-1; maybe TRBD1 (6 bases). The TCR originated in a woman in her thirties or forties in good health. The sequenced material came from PBMCs. As DNA, the CDR3 is TGCGCCAGCAGCCCCATGGACAGCTTCTATGGCTACACCTTC. Protein sequence: CASSPMDSFYGYTF.